This T cell receptor (beta chain) was identified in a study of blood T cell repertoires in COVID-19. Clones were read by immunoSEQ multiplex PCR, and TCRdb kept only the in-frame ones, dropping some. Of 250,000 to 300,000 clones detected, around nine tenths appear once; the ten largest clones hold approximately 4.3%. The CDR3 runs 14 residues. Looked up from germline, CDR1 is MNHEY and CDR2 is SMNVEV (reference sequence). The J segment lost 0 bases and the V segment lost 5 bases, leaving 4 bases of the junction unmatched. Sample: peripheral blood. V usage is TRBV27 and J usage is TRBJ2-7, with 7 bases that match TRBD1. The receptor was isolated from a man aged 40-49 years with acute or convalescent COVID-19. The CDR3 DNA sequence: TGTGCCAGCAGTAAGGGGGCAAGCTCCTACGAGCAGTACTTC. Translated, it gives CASSKGASSYEQYF.